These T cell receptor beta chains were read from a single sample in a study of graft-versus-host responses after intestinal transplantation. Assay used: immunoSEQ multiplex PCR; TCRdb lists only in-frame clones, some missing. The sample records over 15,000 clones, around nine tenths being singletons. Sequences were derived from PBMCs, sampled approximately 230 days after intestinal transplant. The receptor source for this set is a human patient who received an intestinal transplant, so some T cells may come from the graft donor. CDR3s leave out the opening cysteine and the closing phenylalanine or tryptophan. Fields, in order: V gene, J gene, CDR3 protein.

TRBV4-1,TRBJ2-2,ASRIGNTGELF
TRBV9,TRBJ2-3,ASSPSGGTDTQY
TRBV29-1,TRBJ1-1,SVGERMNTEAF
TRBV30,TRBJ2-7,AWSARGQPYEQY
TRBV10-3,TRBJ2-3,AIFRGLGITDTQY
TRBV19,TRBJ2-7,ASIDGRNYEQY
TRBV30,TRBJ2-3,ASATGNTDTQY
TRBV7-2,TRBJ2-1,ASLRDYSVSSYNEQF
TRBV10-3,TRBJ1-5,AISGGVSNQPQH
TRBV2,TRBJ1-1,ASSEVGGEGEAF
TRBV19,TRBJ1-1,ASTIQGPGTEAF
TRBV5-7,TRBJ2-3,ASSASEASTDTQY